A selection of T cell receptor beta chains follows, all from one sample in a study of cytomegalovirus exposure and HLA in healthy donors. Produced via immunoSEQ multiplex PCR; TCRdb's table is partial and in-frame only. There are roughly 250,000 clones in the sample; around nine tenths occur only once, and 2.6% lies in the top ten. Sequences were obtained from PBMCs. The receptors derive from a man aged 18 to 30 in good health and CMV-seronegative. The CDR3 runs from the conserved cysteine through the conserved F or W. Fields, in order: V gene, J gene, D gene, CDR3 length, CDR3 protein, CDR3 DNA. A D gene is named only where the DNA matches it firmly.

v_gene: TRBV7-2
j_gene: TRBJ2-1
d_gene: TRBD1
len: 12
CDR3aa: CASSLTGDEQFF
CDR3nt: TGTGCCAGCAGCTTAACAGGGGATGAGCAGTTCTTC

v_gene: TRBV6-6
j_gene: TRBJ2-1
d_gene: TRBD2
len: 15
CDR3aa: CASSTGTSGGNEQFF
CDR3nt: TGTGCCAGCAGCACCGGGACTAGCGGGGGCAATGAGCAGTTCTTC

v_gene: TRBV11-2
j_gene: TRBJ2-1
d_gene: -
len: 17
CDR3aa: CASSFPRGGPYGNEQFF
CDR3nt: TGTGCCAGCAGCTTCCCGAGGGGGGGACCCTACGGCAATGAGCAGTTCTTC

v_gene: TRBV5-4
j_gene: TRBJ2-7
d_gene: -
len: 14
CDR3aa: CASSLEGLSYEQYF
CDR3nt: TGTGCCAGCAGCTTGGAGGGGCTTTCCTACGAGCAGTACTTC

v_gene: TRBV4-1
j_gene: TRBJ1-1
d_gene: -
len: 15
CDR3aa: CASSQEGYGETEAFF
CDR3nt: TGCGCCAGCAGCCAAGAAGGTTATGGAGAAACTGAAGCTTTCTTT

v_gene: TRBV7-2
j_gene: TRBJ2-1
d_gene: TRBD2
len: 17
CDR3aa: CASSLARGSGRVNEQFF
CDR3nt: TGTGCCAGCAGCTTAGCGCGTGGTAGCGGGAGAGTTAATGAGCAGTTCTTC

v_gene: TRBV9
j_gene: TRBJ1-6
d_gene: -
len: 16
CDR3aa: CASSAGQLSYNSPLHF
CDR3nt: TGTGCCAGCAGCGCCGGACAGCTCTCCTATAATTCACCCCTCCACTTT

v_gene: TRBV7-2
j_gene: TRBJ1-2
d_gene: -
len: 14
CDR3aa: CASSHPTNNYGYTF
CDR3nt: TGTGCCAGCAGCCATCCCACAAATAACTATGGCTACACCTTC

v_gene: TRBV27
j_gene: TRBJ2-3
d_gene: TRBD2
len: 16
CDR3aa: CASRDRLAGRTDTQYF
CDR3nt: TGTGCCAGCAGGGACCGACTAGCGGGAAGAACAGATACGCAGTATTTT

v_gene: TRBV7-2
j_gene: TRBJ2-7
d_gene: -
len: 13
CDR3aa: CASRVTRTYEQYF
CDR3nt: TGTGCCAGCAGGGTTACTCGAACCTACGAGCAGTACTTC

v_gene: TRBV7-2
j_gene: TRBJ2-1
d_gene: TRBD2
len: 16
CDR3aa: CASSLAASGGLNEQFF
CDR3nt: TGTGCCAGCAGCTTAGCTGCTAGCGGGGGGCTCAATGAGCAGTTCTTC